The sequence of this T cell receptor (beta chain) was determined in a study of CD8 T cells in Susac syndrome. Study in general: Among the Susac syndrome patients who underwent sequencing, about six had clinically active disease, while eight or nine of them were in remission. Findings and limits, study-wide: Clonal expansion did not appear in Susac syndrome CD4+ T cell repertoires.

In the case of this clonotype: Antigen: not known.

Negative isolation yielded the CD8+ and CD4+ T cells, while FACS enriched the TEMRA cells. After extraction with the RNeasy kit, about 0.5 to 1 ug of the RNA was reverse transcribed using random hexamers. Amplification of TCR beta CDR3 was carried out by immunoSEQ multiplex PCR, which covered 54 Vbeta and 13 Jbeta segments. TCRdb itself ran the immunoSEQ multiplex PCR reads through MiXCR, one entry per CDR3 protein. Of 95,000 to 150,000 distinct CDR3 sequences in the sample, nearly 96% were seen once. Germline-derived CDR1 and CDR2 are SGHNT and YYREEE (reference sequence). V lost 0 bases, J lost 5 bases, and 5 bases stayed unmatched. The CDR3 is 15 amino acids.

Sequencing was performed on CD4+ T cells from PBMCs. The receptor was isolated from a human donor with Susac syndrome. The chain joins TRBV5-4 to TRBJ2-7, with 10 bases lining up with TRBD2. CDR3 loop: CASSLEAGGTNEQYF. Here the CDR3 DNA reads TGTGCCAGCAGCTTGGAAGCGGGAGGGACCAACGAGCAGTACTTC. Looking up the rest from reference TRBV5-4 and TRBJ2-7 gives the full variable domain: ETGVTQSPTHLIKTRGQQVTLRCSSQSGHNTVSWYQQALGQGPQFIFQYYREEENGRGNFPPRFSGLQFPNYSSELNVNALELDDSALYLCASSLEAGGTNEQYFGPGTRLTVT.